Below are 23 T cell receptor beta chains sequenced from a single sample in a study of human T cells and chemical hapten exposure (dated by TCRdb to 2020 to 2023). The library was generated by RACE. TCRdb lists the instrument as NextSeq 500. TCRdb's own reprocessing of the public reads used fastp at Q25 and MiXCR and kept productive beta chains. Identical CDR3 proteins give one entry, which carries the most common genes and DNA. The table for this sample lists 150,000 to 200,000 distinct CDR3 sequences; around a quarter of them were counted only once. The top ten hold around 1.9% of the sample. The sample's time point label, in plain terms: patch test 3, about 24 weeks after DPC sensitization. The treatment or condition label for this specimen denotes: therapeutic diphenylcyclopropenone sensitization with weekly scalp DPC. Sequencing was performed on whole blood, taken in connection with sensitization to the hapten diphenylcyclopropenone (DPC). Receptor source: a woman aged 18-29 years with alopecia areata. Some clones in this sample may be carry-over from other donors' samples.

V and J are TRBV24-1 and TRBJ2-1; D unresolved. Trimming stripped 3 bases from V and 0 bases from J, with 8 bases between. Per germline, CDR1 KGHDR and CDR2 SFDVKD. The length of the CDR3 is 15 residues. CDR3 in DNA: TGTGCCACCAGTGATAGTGGAAGCTCCTACAATGAGCAGTTCTTC. It yields the protein CATSDSGSSYNEQFF.

This clonotype was detected many times. The V gene is TRBV29-1, the J gene TRBJ2-1, with D tentatively TRBD1 or TRBD2 (5 bases each). Germline V gene data show CDR1 as SQVTM and CDR2 as ANQGSEA. Trimming left V 4 bases short and J 4 bases short, with 20 bases between. The CDR3 extends over 16 amino acids. The CDR3, as DNA: TGCAGCGTTGCGGACACGGGCCAGGGACGATACAATGAGCAGTTCTTC. The encoded protein is CSVADTGQGRYNEQFF.

This clonotype was observed a handful of times. The V call is TRBV5-1, the J call TRBJ2-7; D might be TRBD1 or TRBD2, each matching 6 bases. With 4 bases removed from V and 3 bases from J, the gap between germline ends came to 14 bases. From germline, CDR1 is SGHRS and CDR2 YFSETQ. This CDR3 has 14 residues. The CDR3 sequence: CASSTRDTVYEQYF. CDR3 sequence (DNA): TGCGCCAGCAGCACGCGGGACACTGTCTACGAGCAGTACTTC.

This clonotype showed up just a few times. The J gene is TRBJ1-1, the V gene TRBV5-4, with TRBD1 matching over 7 bases. The CDR3 extends over 13 amino acids. Germline V gene lookup returns CDR1 SGHNT and CDR2 YYREEE (reference sequence). V lost 6 bases, J lost 6 bases, and 8 bases stayed unmatched. CDR3 coding DNA: TGTGCCAGCATGCGACAGGGTGGGCCTGAAGCTTTCTTT. Its translation: CASMRQGGPEAFF.

A few counts support this clonotype. The V and J genes are TRBV7-2 and TRBJ2-3; no clear D gene. In germline, CDR1 is SGHTA, CDR2 FQGNSA. V lost 3 bases to trimming and J lost 1 base, with 11 bases between them. The CDR3 is 15 residues long. Here the CDR3 reads CASSLRGRGTDTQYF. The CDR3 nucleotides read TGTGCCAGCAGCTTGCGAGGACGGGGCACAGATACGCAGTATTTT. Supplemented by reference TRBV7-2 and TRBJ2-3, the full variable domain reads GAGVSQSPSNKVTEKGKDVELRCDPISGHTALYWYRQSLGQGLEFLIYFQGNSAPDKSGLPSDRFSAERTGGSVSTLTIQRTQQEDSAVYLCASSLRGRGTDTQYFGPGTRLTVL.

About this clonotype itself: At one end the junction does not follow the germline gene, possibly because of a read error. V gene TRBV5-1 combines with J gene TRBJ2-5; unclear D gene. CDR1 SGHRS and CDR2 YFSETQ come from the germline V gene. The CDR3 length is 12 residues. Here the CDR3 DNA reads TGCGCCAGCAGCTTCAACTCGGAGACCCAGCACTTC. It codes for CASSFNSETQHF.

The sample holds a few counts of this clonotype. The chain has TRBV24-1 and TRBJ1-5; D call uncertain. The CDR3 spans 13 residues. Trimming removed 11 bases from V and 4 bases from J, with 14 bases in between. The germline gives CDR1 KGHDR, CDR2 SFDVKD. CDR3 sequence: CAIVEDRNQPQHF. CDR3 bases: TGTGCCATCGTAGAGGATCGGAATCAGCCCCAGCATTTT.

A few counts support this clonotype. The chain joins TRBV9 to TRBJ2-1; 11 bases map to TRBD2. Germline CDR1 SGDLS, CDR2 YYNGEE. V dropped 2 bases and J dropped 4; count of bases not matched to a gene: 5. The CDR3 runs 16 residues. The CDR3 region is CASSVGGTSGYNEQFF. In DNA, the CDR3 is TGTGCCAGCAGCGTCGGGGGGACTAGCGGTTACAATGAGCAGTTCTTC.

This chain connects TRBV4-1 to TRBJ1-1, with no clear D. Germline CDR1 and CDR2: MGHRA and YSYEKL. The length of the CDR3 is 15 residues. The germline V and J ends were trimmed by 4 bases and 2 bases, with 14 bases remaining between them. This chain's CDR3 is CASSPERRINTEAFF. As DNA, the CDR3 is TGCGCCAGCAGCCCGGAACGGAGGATTAACACTGAAGCTTTCTTT.

The V call is TRBV25-1, the J call TRBJ2-3, with D possibly called TRBD1 or TRBD2 (6 bases each). V was cut by 6 bases and J by 0 bases, with 16 bases left in between. Germline CDR1 MGHDK, CDR2 SYGVNS. The CDR3 runs 16 residues. The CDR3 DNA reads TGTGCCAGCAGCGCTTCAGGGGACTCTAGCACAGATACGCAGTATTTT. Translation gives CASSASGDSSTDTQYF.

The V call is TRBV12-3 or TRBV12-4, the J call TRBJ2-6; D remains ambiguous. The CDR3 is made up of 16 amino acids. Trimming removed 7 bases at V and 1 base at J, with 14 bases between. The CDR3 DNA is TGTGCCAGCACCCCGGCTGGTGGGTCTGGGGCCAACGTCCTGACTTTC. Amino acids: CASTPAGGSGANVLTF.

This clonotype was detected ten times or more. This chain joins TRBV4-1 and TRBJ1-1, with TRBD1 as a possible D gene (5 bases). V lost 0 bases to trimming and J lost 1 base, with 6 bases between them. Looked up from germline, CDR1 is MGHRA and CDR2 is YSYEKL. The CDR3 is 14 amino acids. The CDR3 loop reads CASSQDTGNTEAFF. Written as DNA, the CDR3 is TGCGCCAGCAGCCAAGATACAGGGAACACTGAAGCTTTCTTT.

In this sample, this clonotype turned up a few times. The gene calls are TRBV29-1 and TRBJ2-1; D may match TRBD1 or TRBD2 (5 bases each). Germline V gene sequence: CDR1 SQVTM, CDR2 ANQGSEA. V lost 0 bases and J 2 bases, leaving 17 bases between the germline ends. This CDR3 spans 17 amino acids. The CDR3 here is CSVEDRGRGIAYNEQFF. CDR3 DNA sequence: TGCAGCGTTGAAGATCGGGGACGGGGAATAGCCTACAATGAGCAGTTCTTC.

This sequence joins TRBV6-5 and TRBJ1-1; possibly TRBD1 for D (6 bases). The CDR3 is 11 amino acids. Germline V gives CDR1 MNHEY, CDR2 SVGAGI. V lost 5 bases and J lost 8, with 9 bases in between. The CDR3: CASSRGREAFF. The CDR3 nucleotides are TGTGCCAGCAGTCGGGGGCGCGAAGCTTTCTTT.

This clonotype has just a few counts. V is TRBV7-2 and J is TRBJ2-7; 8 positions agree with TRBD1. The CDR3 runs 14 residues. V lost 5 bases to trimming and J lost 2 bases; unmatched junction nucleotides: 5. The germline V gene encodes CDR1 SGHTA and CDR2 FQGNSA. The CDR3 DNA is TGTGCCAGCAGCCTGGACAGGGTCACCTACGAGCAGTACTTC. This gives the protein CASSLDRVTYEQYF.

This chain joins TRBV6-1 and TRBJ2-1, with TRBD2 matching over 7 bases. The ends lost 5 bases at V and 6 bases at J; junction bases unmatched: 4. CDR1 and CDR2 (germline): MNHNS, SASEGT. The CDR3 loop spans 13 amino acids. The CDR3 sequence: CASSLAEANEQFF. In DNA form, the CDR3 reads TGTGCCAGCAGTCTAGCGGAAGCCAATGAGCAGTTCTTC.

This clonotype has only one observation. The chain has TRBV18 and TRBJ2-2; possibly TRBD1 for D (6 bases). This CDR3 comprises 15 residues. Germline CDR1 KGHSH, CDR2 LQKENI. V was pared by 1 base and J by 3 bases, with 9 bases between. The chain's CDR3 is CASSPHPGDTGELFF. The CDR3, as DNA: TGTGCCAGCTCACCACATCCAGGGGACACCGGGGAGCTGTTTTTT.

V gene TRBV30 combines with J gene TRBJ2-1, with TRBD1 matching 10 bases. The trim removed 1 base at V and 0 bases at J, leaving 9 bases unmatched. CDR1 and CDR2 from the germline V gene are GTSNPN and SVGIG (reference sequence). The CDR3 spans 18 residues. CDR3 nucleotide sequence: TGTGCCTGGAGTGCGAGACCCGGACAGGGGGGCTCCTACAATGAGCAGTTCTTC. Protein product: CAWSARPGQGGSYNEQFF.

The genes are TRBV27 and TRBJ2-7; 7 bases are a match to TRBD2. Looked up from germline, CDR1 is MNHEY and CDR2 is SMNVEV (reference sequence). The ends lost 4 bases at V and 2 bases at J; junction bases unmatched: 14. This CDR3 comprises 17 residues. CDR3 sequence reads: CASSSAVVASGTYEQYF. The CDR3 DNA reads as TGTGCCAGCAGTTCCGCTGTTGTGGCTAGCGGAACCTACGAGCAGTACTTC.

The chain couples TRBV29-1 to TRBJ2-5; D uncertain. V was cut by 3 bases and J by 4 bases, with 9 bases left in between. Germline lookup yields CDR1 SQVTM and CDR2 ANQGSEA. The CDR3 sequence is 12 residues long. The CDR3 nucleotides are TGCAGCGTTGATCGGCTAGGAGAGACCCAGTACTTC. Translation: CSVDRLGETQYF. The whole variable domain, remainder taken from reference TRBV29-1 and TRBJ2-5, is SAVISQKPSRDICQRGTSLTIQCQVDSQVTMMFWYRQQPGQSLTLIATANQGSEATYESGFVIDKFPISRPNLTFSTLTVSNMSPEDSSIYLCSVDRLGETQYFGPGTRLLVL.

The chain is built from TRBV4-1 and TRBJ2-3; D ambiguous. V lost 2 bases, J lost 4 bases, and 13 bases lay in between. The CDR3 has 15 residues. Looked up from germline, CDR1 is MGHRA and CDR2 is YSYEKL. The CDR3: CASSQTVAPADTQYF. CDR3 bases: TGCGCCAGCAGCCAAACGGTCGCACCCGCAGATACGCAGTATTTT.

This clonotype was detected only a few times. The V gene is TRBV2, the J gene TRBJ1-1; D is undetermined. Germline CDR1 SNHLY, CDR2 FYNNEI. The V and J ends lost 10 bases and 1 base respectively, with 13 bases between them. The CDR3 has 13 amino acids. CDR3 residues: CATLPFSNTEAFF. CDR3 bases: TGTGCCACCCTCCCGTTTTCGAACACTGAAGCTTTCTTT.

V gene TRBV28 combines with J gene TRBJ2-5, with TRBD1 identical over 9 bases. Germline V CDR1 and CDR2: MDHEN, SYDVKM. The CDR3 contains 14 residues. The V segment lost 4 bases and the J segment 4 bases; nucleotides outside the gene matches: 4. The CDR3 DNA is TGTGCCAGCAGTTCCGGACAGGGGAGAGAGACCCAGTACTTC. Amino acid sequence: CASSSGQGRETQYF.